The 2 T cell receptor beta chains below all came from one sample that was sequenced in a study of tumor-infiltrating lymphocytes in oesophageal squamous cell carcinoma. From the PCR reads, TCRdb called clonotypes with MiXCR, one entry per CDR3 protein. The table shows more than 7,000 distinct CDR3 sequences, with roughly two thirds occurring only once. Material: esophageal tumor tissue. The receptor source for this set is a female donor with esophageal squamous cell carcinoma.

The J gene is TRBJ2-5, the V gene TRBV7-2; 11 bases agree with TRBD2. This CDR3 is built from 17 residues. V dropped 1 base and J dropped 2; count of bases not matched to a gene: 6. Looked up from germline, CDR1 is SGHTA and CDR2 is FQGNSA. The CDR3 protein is CASSLGGSGRVQETQYF. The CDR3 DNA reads TGTGCCAGCAGCTTAGGCGGTAGCGGGAGGGTTCAAGAGACCCAGTACTTC.

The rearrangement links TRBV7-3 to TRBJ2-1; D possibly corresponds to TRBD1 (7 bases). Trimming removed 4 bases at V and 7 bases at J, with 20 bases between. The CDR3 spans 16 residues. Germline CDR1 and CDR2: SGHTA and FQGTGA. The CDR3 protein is CASSSGGGGLGNEQFF. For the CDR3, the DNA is TGTGCCAGCAGCTCAGGGGGTGGGGGGCTGGGGAATGAGCAGTTCTTC.